What follows are 17 T cell receptor beta chains derived from one specimen sequenced in a study of blood T cell repertoires in COVID-19. TCRdb's copy holds only in-frame clones and misses some; the assay was immunoSEQ multiplex PCR. The sample holds about 120,000 clones, 86% seen once. Sequenced sample: peripheral blood. Receptor source: a man in his forties with acute or convalescent COVID-19.

V is TRBV19 and J is TRBJ2-7; a possible D gene is TRBD2 (7 bases). Germline V gives CDR1 LNHDA, CDR2 SQIVND (reference sequence). The ends were cut back, 6 bases at V and 5 bases at J, with 20 bases in the middle. The CDR3 sequence is 15 residues long. This CDR3 is CASSRGAGPLNEQYF. CDR3 coding DNA: TGTGCCAGTAGCCGGGGGGCGGGACCTCTGAACGAGCAGTACTTC.

This clone is a singleton in its sample. The chain uses TRBV6-1 and TRBJ2-7, with D hard to call. Per the germline V gene, CDR1 is MNHNS and CDR2 is SASEGT. The V end was cut by 2 bases, the J end by 2 bases, with 10 bases between. CDR3 length: 14 amino acids. CDR3 region: CASSESGPAYEQYF. The CDR3 nucleotides read TGTGCCAGCAGTGAATCTGGGCCTGCCTACGAGCAGTACTTC.

The chain recombines TRBV5-1 with TRBJ1-6; no clear D gene. CDR3 length: 14 residues. V gave up 0 bases and J gave up 10 bases, with 11 bases separating them. CDR1 and CDR2 from the germline V gene are SGHRS and YFSETQ. The CDR3 loop is CASSLGAGSSPLHF. Written as DNA, the CDR3 is TGCGCCAGCAGCTTGGGGGCAGGAAGCTCACCCCTCCACTTT. Full variable domain (missing parts from reference TRBV5-1 and TRBJ1-6): KAGVTQTPRYLIKTRGQQVTLSCSPISGHRSVSWYQQTPGQGLQFLFEYFSETQRNKGNFPGRFSGRQFSNSRSEMNVSTLELGDSALYLCASSLGAGSSPLHFGNGTRLTVT.

J is TRBJ2-1 and V is TRBV19, with 13 bases that match TRBD2. Germline V gives CDR1 LNHDA, CDR2 SQIVND (reference sequence). After removal of 7 bases from V and 9 bases from J, the junction contained 12 bases not matched to a gene. The CDR3 is made up of 16 amino acids. CDR3 bases: TGTGCCAGTAATAAAGGCGGACTAGCGGGAGTGGGTGAGCAGTTCTTC. Residues: CASNKGGLAGVGEQFF.

The rearrangement joins TRBV18 to TRBJ2-2; 7 nucleotides line up with TRBD1. This CDR3 is 16 amino acids long. Germline CDR1 reads KGHSH; CDR2 reads LQKENI. V lost 4 bases and J lost 0; bases outside the gene matches: 5. The CDR3, as DNA: TGTGCCAGCTCACGATCCGGGACAGCGAACACCGGGGAGCTGTTTTTT. It specifies CASSRSGTANTGELFF.

This clone was recorded once. The V and J genes are TRBV7-2 and TRBJ1-1, with a weak D call TRBD1 (5 bases). Trimming removed 4 bases at V and 0 bases at J, with 15 bases between. This CDR3 is built from 16 residues. Germline-derived CDR1 and CDR2 are SGHTA and FQGNSA. The CDR3 sequence: CASSSFWVGVNTEAFF. CDR3 nucleotides: TGTGCCAGCAGCTCTTTTTGGGTAGGGGTGAACACTGAAGCTTTCTTT.

The chain recombines TRBV29-1 with TRBJ1-1; 9 positions match TRBD1. Germline lookup yields CDR1 SQVTM and CDR2 ANQGSEA. The V gene end was trimmed by 3 bases and the J gene end by 1 base; junction bases not matched to a gene: 6. There are 15 residues in the CDR3. Written as DNA, the CDR3 is TGCAGCGTTGATGGTCGGGGACAGGGGAACACTGAAGCTTTCTTT. This translates into CSVDGRGQGNTEAFF.

The V and J genes are TRBV12-1 and TRBJ1-6. TRBV12-1 has pseudogene status. This CDR3 region has 14 residues. CDR3 sequence: CASSFGGENSPLHF. The DNA for the CDR3 is TGTGCCAGCAGCTTTGGGGGGGAGAATTCACCCCTCCACTTT.

This clone was seen just once. This chain joins TRBV4-1 and TRBJ2-2; D remains unclear. CDR3 length: 15 amino acids. In germline, CDR1 is MGHRA, CDR2 YSYEKL. Trimming shortened V by 0 bases and J by 0 bases, and 5 bases separated the two germline ends. CDR3 protein: CASSQEFANTGELFF. The DNA for the CDR3 is TGCGCCAGCAGCCAAGAATTCGCGAACACCGGGGAGCTGTTTTTT.

V usage is TRBV19 and J usage is TRBJ2-2; no clear D. Deletions cut 7 bases from V and 6 bases from J, with 18 bases between. The germline CDR1 and CDR2 sequences are LNHDA and SQIVND (reference sequence). The CDR3 runs 15 residues. The CDR3 sequence is CASTAQAAVSGELFF. The CDR3 nucleotides read TGTGCCAGTACCGCCCAGGCCGCAGTGTCCGGGGAGCTGTTTTTT.

The V gene is TRBV4-2, the J gene TRBJ1-1; TRBD1 matches at 8 bases. The length of the CDR3 is 14 residues. Germline loops: CDR1 LGHNA, CDR2 YNFKEQ. V was pared by 4 bases and J by 1 base, with 2 bases of the junction left unmatched. CDR3 region: CASSLGTGNTEAFF. Written as DNA, the CDR3 is TGTGCCAGCAGCCTAGGGACAGGGAACACTGAAGCTTTCTTT.

CDR3 sequence: CASSLLVPNEQFF. CDR3 in DNA: TGTGCCAGCAGCTTACTAGTTCCCAATGAGCAGTTCTTC. The chain links TRBV6-2 or TRBV6-3 to TRBJ2-1; D is perhaps TRBD2 (5 bases). CDR1 MNHEY and CDR2 SVGEGT come from the germline V gene. The CDR3 covers 13 residues. Trimming left V 6 bases short and J 6 bases short, with 12 bases between.

V and J are TRBV6-6 and TRBJ2-3; 12 bases map to TRBD2. CDR3 length: 17 amino acids. Trimming removed 5 bases from V and 4 bases from J; junction bases left unmatched: 10. CDR1 and CDR2 (germline): MNHNY, SVGAGI (reference sequence). CDR3 sequence (DNA): TGTGCCAGCAGTCCCGTGACTAGCGGGAGTTATCCAGATACGCAGTATTTT. This sequence encodes CASSPVTSGSYPDTQYF.

CDR3 nucleotides: TGTGCCAGCAGCCAAATCCGGAGCGGGAGGGCGGGAAACATTCAGTACTTC. Translating gives CASSQIRSGRAGNIQYF. V is TRBV3-1 (or the pseudogene TRBV3-2) and J is TRBJ2-4; 10 bases line up with TRBD2. In germline, CDR1 is LGHDT, CDR2 YNNKEL (reference sequence). The CDR3 contains 17 residues. Losses at the gene ends were 2 bases for V and 6 bases for J; bases not matched to a gene: 10.

This chain uses TRBV30 with TRBJ2-2, with D possibly TRBD1 on 5 matching bases. V was pared by 2 bases and J by 4 bases, with 11 bases between. The CDR3 runs 14 residues. Germline CDR1 is GTSNPN and CDR2 is SVGIG (reference sequence). Here the CDR3 reads CAWSRGLTTGELFF. Written as DNA, the CDR3 is TGTGCCTGGAGTAGGGGCCTTACCACCGGGGAGCTGTTTTTT.

The chain carries TRBV4-1 and TRBJ2-3; 16 nucleotides line up with TRBD2. The CDR3 covers 19 residues. V dropped 0 bases and J dropped 6; count of bases not matched to a gene: 9. CDR1 and CDR2 (germline): MGHRA, YSYEKL. CDR3 coding DNA: TGCGCCAGCAGCCAAGAGAGGGGACTAGCGGGGGGGCCCGTTGATACGCAGTATTTT. Its protein product is CASSQERGLAGGPVDTQYF.

The chain is built from TRBV19 and TRBJ1-1, with D perhaps TRBD1 (6 bases). V dropped 1 base and J dropped 0 bases, with 9 bases sitting between them. The CDR3 spans 15 residues. The germline CDR1 and CDR2 sequences are LNHDA and SQIVND (reference sequence). The CDR3 spells CASSIAGVLNTEAFF. The CDR3 coding sequence is TGTGCCAGTAGTATAGCAGGGGTCCTGAACACTGAAGCTTTCTTT.